This T cell receptor (beta chain) was found in a study of T cells in Graves' hyperthyroidism and ophthalmopathy. From RNA transcripts, TCR beta CDR3 regions were amplified. An initial round of RT-PCR targeting the TCR CDR3 relied on the HTBI primer set. MiXCR, applied by TCRdb to the multiplex PCR reads, yields one record per CDR3 protein. The sample lists roughly 290,000 distinct CDR3 sequences, about a sixth occurring once. For this clonotype: A much larger clone lies a single base off, so this may be a read error.

Germline assignment: CDR1 MNHEY and CDR2 SVGEGT. CDR3 length: 16 amino acids. The chain employs TRBV6-2 or TRBV6-3 and TRBJ2-1; TRBD2 matches 11 bases. The source is a woman aged 60-75 years with Graves' ophthalmopathy. Sequences were obtained from blood. The CDR3 sequence is CVSSAEGLAEYNEQFF. CDR3 nucleotides: TGTGTCAGCAGCGCTGAGGGACTAGCGGAATACAATGAGCAGTTCTTC.